This TCR beta chain is drawn from a study of blood T cells in healthy people across ages. A second PCR of about 6 to 12 cycles used a sample-barcoded 5' primer and a J-beta primer mix. Each CDR3 protein is one row after TCRdb ran MiXCR on the 5' RACE reads. The repertoire holds around 1,600,000 distinct CDR3 sequences, with about 42% as singletons. J was trimmed by 1 base and V by 5 bases; bases with no gene match: 8. Germline-derived CDR1 and CDR2 are MGHRA and YSYEKL. This CDR3 has 16 amino acids. V and J are TRBV4-1 and TRBJ1-2; 9 bases are shared with TRBD1. The sequence was obtained from a woman aged 18-35 years in good health. Sequencing input: blood. The CDR3 is CASSTQTGGINYGYTF. As DNA, the CDR3 is TGCGCCAGCAGCACCCAGACAGGGGGTATTAACTATGGCTACACCTTC.